This T cell receptor beta chain was captured in a study of blood T cell repertoires in COVID-19. The overall study: The United States, Italy and Spain provided the acute and convalescent COVID-19 samples. T cells, B-cell-depleted T cells, or PBMCs provided the cDNA or gDNA that served as material.

The CDR3 totals 16 residues. Trimming took 4 bases from V and 1 from J; bases not matched to a gene: 9. The germline V gene encodes CDR1 LNHDA and CDR2 SQIVND (reference sequence). Under the authors' procedure: Using reference gene primer amplification, nucleated cell counts were estimated. Generated by immunoSEQ multiplex PCR, the TCRdb table keeps only in-frame clones and is missing some. V and J calls and clone size are copied from that table; D and trimming were computed from the DNA. Among some 670,000 clones, about nine tenths were seen once, and the ten largest hold roughly 0.25%. The clonotype was recovered from a woman in her late teens or twenties with acute or convalescent COVID-19. The chain is built from TRBV19 and TRBJ2-7, with 8 bases aligning to TRBD1. Sequenced material: peripheral blood. The CDR3 sequence: CASSRERRDRSYEQYF. DNA for the CDR3: TGTGCCAGTAGTAGAGAACGCCGGGACAGGTCCTACGAGCAGTACTTC.